Listed below are T cell receptor beta chains from one sample, sequenced in a study of control samples from healthy donors and cancer patients. Assay used: immunoSEQ multiplex PCR; TCRdb lists only in-frame clones, some missing. The sample lists approximately 150,000 clones; roughly nine tenths were seen once. Material: PBMCs. The receptors originated from a man aged 50-60 years with head and neck cancer. CDR3s include the opening cysteine and the closing phenylalanine or tryptophan. Size tells how often a clone was seen (once, few, many) or the class of an expanded clone, and some rows leave it out.

abundance	v_gene	j_gene	CDR3aa
NA	TRBV2	TRBJ1-2	CASSEERDWTGAELYGYTF
many	TRBV13	TRBJ2-2	CASSRGRPNTGELFF
NA	TRBV7-9	TRBJ2-2	CASSSQRLAGNTGELFF
NA	TRBV28	TRBJ2-2	CASSLSSIGRYTGELFF
once	TRBV7-2	TRBJ2-5	CASSLAPRGGPETQYF
once	TRBV4-2	TRBJ2-3	CASSQGGGARTDTQYF
NA	TRBV11-2	TRBJ2-5	CASSTQTGGVETQYF
NA	TRBV28	TRBJ2-5	CASSPFQGQGEETQYF
NA	TRBV3-1/TRBV3-2	TRBJ2-7	CASSPRDTTYEQYF
NA	TRBV6-2/TRBV6-3	TRBJ2-7	CASSIAQGLIPYEQYF
NA	TRBV2	TRBJ2-3	CASSPEGDTQYF
once	TRBV5-1	TRBJ1-4	CASSLADRTNEKLFF
NA	TRBV5-1	TRBJ1-5	CASSGGQNQPQHF
once	TRBV5-4	TRBJ1-4	CASSFGTGREEKLFF
NA	TRBV27	TRBJ2-1	CASRELALSYNEQFF
NA	TRBV19	TRBJ1-2	CASSTRQGNYGYTF
NA	TRBV9	TRBJ2-1	CASSAPKLPASGNYNEQFF
NA	TRBV10-2	TRBJ1-1	CASSLATGGSGTRGTEAFF
NA	TRBV2	TRBJ2-1	CASRALARGDEQFF
NA	TRBV23-1	TRBJ1-2	CASSLPGNRGANYGYTF
NA	TRBV18	TRBJ1-4	CASSPLWGEKLFF
NA	TRBV19	TRBJ1-1	CASSPPPQIKNTEAFF
NA	TRBV28	TRBJ1-2	CASRLAAGTGYTF
NA	TRBV7-9	TRBJ1-3	CASSNKGRLSGNTIYF
once	TRBV13	TRBJ2-1	CASSLGLAGAGHEQFF
NA	TRBV4-2	TRBJ2-1	CASSPEGERMAYNEQFF
NA	TRBV7-8	TRBJ1-4	CASSLEGGPSEKLFF
NA	TRBV5-6	TRBJ1-2	CASSFSRGQGRFNYGYTF
few	TRBV5-1	TRBJ1-5	CASSLDGVSNQPQHF
NA	TRBV18	TRBJ2-1	CASSLRDYLYNEQFF
once	TRBV13	TRBJ2-7	CASSQTSVSEQYF
NA	TRBV7-2	TRBJ1-2	CASSFAGPSKGYTF
few	TRBV5-6	TRBJ2-2	CASSLGTNTGELFF
NA	TRBV12-3/TRBV12-4	TRBJ1-1	CASSLRRTVEAFF
NA	TRBV6-4	TRBJ1-2	CASSPTSGYGYTF
NA	TRBV28	TRBJ1-2	CASTGGQGAGGYTF
once	TRBV5-1	TRBJ1-4	CASSAVSHSTNEKLFF
few	TRBV6-5	TRBJ1-3	CASSRGQVSGNTIYF
NA	TRBV4-1	TRBJ2-1	CASSQDLNEQFF
NA	TRBV9	TRBJ1-1	CASSEITTNTEAFF